The rows below give T cell receptor beta chains drawn from one sample of a study of blood T cell repertoires in COVID-19. The repertoire was sequenced with immunoSEQ multiplex PCR; TCRdb's copy has only in-frame clones and lacks some. Found here are roughly 36,000 clones, more than 90% of them singletons; the top ten hold roughly 38%. Sequencing was carried out using peripheral blood. Receptor source: a man aged 55 to 69 with active or convalescent COVID-19. CDR3s include the opening cysteine and the closing phenylalanine or tryptophan. A D gene is named only where the DNA matches it firmly. A clone size is listed for some rows: how often the clone was seen (once, few, many), or a class if it is expanded.

TRBJ1-2 TRBD1 TRBV19 once CASSMYRGDGYTF TGTGCCAGTAGTATGTACAGGGGGGATGGCTACACCTTC
TRBJ2-7 TRBD1 TRBV4-1 . CASSRGTGPSSYEQYF TGCGCCAGCAGCCGGGGGACAGGACCTAGCTCCTACGAGCAGTACTTC
TRBJ2-2 . TRBV7-2 . CASSLKLGELFF TGTGCCAGCAGCTTAAAGCTCGGGGAGCTGTTTTTT
TRBJ2-7 . TRBV5-1 . CASSLYPTGYEQYF TGCGCCAGCAGCTTGTACCCCACAGGGTACGAGCAGTACTTC
TRBJ2-2 TRBD1 TRBV7-2 . CASMRDRGGGELFF TGTGCCAGCATGAGGGACAGGGGAGGCGGGGAGCTGTTTTTT
TRBJ1-1 . TRBV21-1 once CAIPGSTEAFF TGTGCCATCCCGGGAAGTACTGAAGCTTTCTTT
TRBJ2-7 . TRBV10-3 once CAISESSLTSYEQYF TGTGCCATCAGTGAGTCTAGTCTTACTTCCTACGAGCAGTACTTC
TRBJ1-3 . TRBV18 few CASSLQGHTIYF TGTGCCAGCTCATTACAGGGACACACCATATATTTT
TRBJ1-2 . TRBV28 . CASSFGVDGYTF TGTGCCAGCAGTTTCGGGGTGGACGGCTACACCTTC
TRBJ2-3 . TRBV11-2 . CASRPTGNTQYF TGTGCCAGCAGGCCCACAGGGAATACGCAGTATTTT
TRBJ2-7 TRBD2 TRBV6-1 . CASSELSGRAAYEQYF TGTGCCAGCAGTGAATTAAGCGGGAGGGCGGCCTACGAGCAGTACTTC
TRBJ2-2 TRBD1 TRBV4-1 . CASSQEGQGGAGELFF TGCGCCAGCAGCCAAGAGGGACAGGGGGGCGCCGGGGAGCTGTTTTTT
TRBJ1-5 TRBD1 TRBV6-5 . CASNSLTGGNQPQHF TGTGCCAGCAATTCCCTGACAGGGGGCAATCAGCCCCAGCATTTT
TRBJ1-3 TRBD1 TRBV30 . CAWSGDRGNAGNTIYF TGTGCCTGGAGTGGGGACAGGGGAAACGCTGGAAACACCATATATTTT
TRBJ2-1 TRBD2 TRBV3-1/TRBV3-2 . CATRDYTNNEQFF TGTGCCACCCGGGACTACACCAACAATGAGCAGTTCTTC
TRBJ2-7 TRBD2 TRBV18 . CASSPLAAASVEQYF TGTGCCAGCTCGCCTCTAGCGGCGGCATCCGTCGAGCAGTACTTC
TRBJ1-1 TRBD1 TRBV29-1 . CSVAWQGELTEAFF TGCAGCGTCGCGTGGCAGGGGGAGCTCACTGAAGCTTTCTTT
TRBJ2-7 . TRBV7-6 . CASSLAPGVRDIYEQYF TGTGCCAGCAGCTTAGCGCCAGGGGTAAGGGACATCTACGAGCAGTACTTC
TRBJ1-5 . TRBV2 few CASSDSSQPQHF TGTGCCAGCAGCGATAGTTCCCAGCCCCAGCATTTT
TRBJ2-1 TRBD2 TRBV2 . CASSETSVHNEQFF TGTGCCAGCAGTGAGACTAGCGTCCACAATGAGCAGTTCTTC
TRBJ2-3 TRBD2 TRBV7-2 . CASSFSGRSTDTQYF TGTGCCAGCAGCTTTAGCGGGAGAAGCACAGATACGCAGTATTTT
TRBJ1-1 . TRBV28 . CASSLPRGIGNTEAFF TGTGCCAGCAGTTTGCCACGGGGGATTGGAAACACTGAAGCTTTCTTT
TRBJ2-5 TRBD1 TRBV5-1 . CASSSGQGPETQYF TGCGCCAGCAGCTCCGGACAGGGGCCAGAGACCCAGTACTTC
TRBJ1-1 . TRBV10-3 . CAISGRGGTEAFF TGTGCCATCAGTGGGCGGGGGGGCACTGAAGCTTTCTTT
TRBJ2-2 . TRBV10-1 . CASSEFGSGELFF TGCGCCAGCAGTGAGTTCGGGTCCGGGGAGCTGTTTTTT
TRBJ2-2 TRBD2 TRBV5-1 . CASSLSRGVNTGELFF TGCGCCAGCAGCTTGAGTCGGGGGGTGAACACCGGGGAGCTGTTTTTT
TRBJ1-5 . TRBV9 . CASSAGFSQPQHF TGTGCCAGCAGTGCAGGGTTCAGTCAGCCCCAGCATTTT
TRBJ2-5 TRBD2 TRBV2 . CASSPSSGGRATQYF TGTGCCAGCAGTCCCTCTAGCGGGGGGAGGGCGACCCAGTACTTC
TRBJ1-4 . TRBV4-1 once CASSRGAPGGEKLFF TGCGCCAGCAGCCGAGGGGCACCGGGAGGAGAAAAACTGTTTTTT
TRBJ2-5 TRBD2 TRBV7-2 . CASSSEREETQYF TGTGCCAGCAGCTCCGAGCGGGAGGAGACCCAGTACTTC
TRBJ2-3 TRBD2 TRBV5-1 . CASSLPSGGSSTDTQYF TGCGCCAGCAGCTTGCCTAGCGGGGGCTCTAGCACAGATACGCAGTATTTT
TRBJ2-7 TRBD2 TRBV7-2 . CASSWTSGPYEQYF TGTGCCAGCAGCTGGACTAGCGGACCATACGAGCAGTACTTC
TRBJ2-7 . TRBV6-5 . CASAPGHTTYEQYF TGTGCCAGCGCACCGGGACACACAACCTACGAGCAGTACTTC
TRBJ1-5 . TRBV2 . CASSRMGGNQPQHF TGTGCCAGCAGTCGAATGGGAGGCAATCAGCCCCAGCATTTT
TRBJ1-3 . TRBV7-3 . CASSLGARGSGNTIYF TGTGCCAGCAGCTTAGGGGCCAGGGGATCTGGAAACACCATATATTTT
TRBJ2-5 . TRBV1 . CPLRGQEKQETQYF TGCCCCCTGAGGGGACAGGAGAAACAAGAGACCCAGTACTTC
TRBJ2-1 TRBD2 TRBV5-1 few CASSSGLAGGNEQFF TGCGCCAGCAGCTCAGGACTAGCGGGGGGGAATGAGCAGTTCTTC
TRBJ2-3 TRBD1 TRBV19 . CASSTRRQGRFTDTQYF TGTGCCAGTAGTACGCGACGACAGGGCCGATTCACAGATACGCAGTATTTT
TRBJ1-5 . TRBV28 . CATRGPGQPQHF TGTGCCACGCGCGGGCCCGGGCAGCCCCAGCATTTT
TRBJ2-7 TRBD1 TRBV7-9 . CASSRSGTGLSEQYF TGTGCCAGCAGCCGGTCCGGGACAGGGCTCTCCGAGCAGTACTTC
TRBJ2-7 TRBD2 TRBV23-1 . CASSQRTRGLAGSDRQPYEQYF TGCGCCAGCAGCCAAAGAACCAGAGGCCTAGCGGGATCCGACCGACAACCCTACGAGCAGTACTTC
TRBJ2-1 . TRBV11-1 . CASSLGPVYNEQFF TGTGCCAGCAGCTTAGGGCCTGTTTACAATGAGCAGTTCTTC
TRBJ1-1 . TRBV12-3/TRBV12-4 . CASSFEAGWAFF TGTGCCAGCAGTTTCGAGGCAGGGTGGGCTTTCTTT
TRBJ1-1 . TRBV28 . CASTPRGRGRTEAFF TGTGCCAGCACTCCTCGGGGCAGGGGAAGGACTGAAGCTTTCTTT
TRBJ1-1 TRBD1 TRBV28 . CASRPTDTGETEAFF TGTGCCAGCAGGCCAACAGATACAGGGGAAACTGAAGCTTTCTTT